This entry lists 24 T cell receptor beta chains sequenced from one sample in a study of early T cells in non-severe SARS-CoV-2 infection. One entry per CDR3 protein results from TCRdb running MiXCR on the 5' RACE reads. The table has 70,000 to 85,000 distinct CDR3 sequences, 12% seen once. Sample: whole blood. These receptors came from an adult who was a healthcare worker with PCR-confirmed SARS-CoV-2 infection or an uninfected control (not recorded which).

The V and J genes are TRBV5-4 and TRBJ2-2, with 13 bases fitting TRBD2. This CDR3 is 16 amino acids long. The trim removed 4 bases at V and 5 bases at J, leaving 5 bases unmatched. CDR1 is SGHNT and CDR2 is YYREEE in the germline V gene (reference sequence). This CDR3 reads CASSPGTSGITGELFF. In DNA, the CDR3 is TGTGCCAGCAGCCCGGGGACTAGCGGGATTACCGGGGAGCTGTTTTTT.

There are a few counts of this clonotype. The chain couples TRBV6-1 to TRBJ1-6; D is unresolved. Between the trimmed V and J ends, which lost 4 bases and 4 bases, there was a span of 5 bases. The germline CDR1 and CDR2 sequences are MNHNS and SASEGT. This CDR3 region has 13 residues. CDR3 in amino acids: CASSVVYNSPLHF. CDR3 coding DNA: TGTGCCAGCAGTGTTGTTTATAATTCACCCCTCCACTTT.

This clonotype has ten or more counts. The chain carries TRBV28 and TRBJ2-1, with 11 bases fitting TRBD2. With 7 bases clipped from V and 0 bases from J, the junction kept 2 bases outside the gene matches. CDR1 MDHEN and CDR2 SYDVKM come from the germline V gene. The length of the CDR3 is 15 residues. This CDR3 reads CASISGGDSYNEQFF. In DNA form, the CDR3 reads TGTGCCAGCATTAGCGGGGGGGACTCCTACAATGAGCAGTTCTTC.

The chain has TRBV7-8 and TRBJ1-5; D not resolved. Germline V gene sequence: CDR1 SGHVS, CDR2 FQNEAQ. V lost 5 bases, J lost 0 bases, and 14 bases lay in between. The CDR3 loop spans 16 amino acids. The CDR3 loop is CASSLETGFSNQPQHF. CDR3 DNA sequence: TGTGCCAGCAGCCTCGAGACGGGCTTTAGCAATCAGCCCCAGCATTTT.

The rearrangement uses TRBV12-3 or TRBV12-4 and TRBJ2-7; D is undetermined. The CDR3 covers 13 residues. The V gene lost 3 bases and the J gene lost 3 bases, with 9 bases spanning the gap. Here the CDR3 reads CASSFFKDYEQYF. The DNA for the CDR3 is TGTGCCAGCAGTTTCTTCAAGGACTACGAGCAGTACTTC.

The rearrangement joins TRBV5-4 to TRBJ2-2; the D is unclear. V dropped 10 bases and J dropped 4 bases, with 17 bases sitting between them. This CDR3 region has 14 residues. Germline V lookup: CDR1 SGHNT, CDR2 YYREEE (reference sequence). CDR3 region: CACSWWPSTGELFF. In nucleotides, the CDR3 is TGTGCCTGCTCGTGGTGGCCGAGCACCGGGGAGCTGTTTTTT.

The gene calls are TRBV20-1 and TRBJ1-1; a possible D gene is TRBD1 (5 bases). Trimming took off 3 bases at V and 5 bases at J, with 19 bases between the two ends. Germline V gene data show CDR1 as DFQATT and CDR2 as SNEGSKA (reference sequence). The length of the CDR3 is 15 residues. The CDR3 region has the DNA TGCAGTGCTAGGCCCTCGGGGCAGGGAGGGACTGAAGCTTTCTTT. The encoded protein is CSARPSGQGGTEAFF.

In its sample, this clonotype was seen a few times. The rearrangement uses TRBV6-5 and TRBJ1-1; the match to TRBD1 covers 7 bases. The CDR3 consists of 14 residues. From germline, CDR1 is MNHEY and CDR2 SVGAGI. J gave up 4 bases and V 5 bases, and 7 bases lay outside the gene matches. The CDR3 DNA reads as TGTGCCAGCAGTGGATTTTCAGGGGGCACTGAAGCTTTCTTT. Translating it yields CASSGFSGGTEAFF.

This clonotype has a count of ten or more. CDR3 in DNA: TGTGCCAGCAGCGCCCGGGACGGCTCCTACGAGCAGTACTTC. This codes for CASSARDGSYEQYF. The V call is TRBV9, the J call TRBJ2-7; D possibly uses TRBD1 or TRBD2 (5 bases each). The germline CDR1 and CDR2 sequences are SGDLS and YYNGEE. V lost 3 bases and J lost 0, with 10 bases in between. CDR3 length: 14 residues.

CDR3 sequence (DNA): TGTGCCAGCAGTGACGAAGTTTGGAATGAGCAGTTCTTC. The encoded protein is CASSDEVWNEQFF. The chain uses TRBV2 and TRBJ2-1, with D unresolved. V lost 3 bases to trimming and J lost 7 bases, with 10 bases between them. The germline V gene encodes CDR1 SNHLY and CDR2 FYNNEI. The CDR3 contains 13 residues. The full variable domain, with the rest looked up from reference TRBV2 and TRBJ2-1, is EPEVTQTPSHQVTQMGQEVILRCVPISNHLYFYWYRQILGQKVEFLVSFYNNEISEKSEIFDDQFSVERPDGSNFTLKIRSTKLEDSAMYFCASSDEVWNEQFFGPGTRLTVL.

This clonotype was seen many times. The chain carries TRBV6-5 and TRBJ1-2; D not resolved. V was trimmed by 5 bases and J by 7 bases, leaving 29 bases between them. The CDR3 consists of 18 residues. Germline V gene sequence: CDR1 MNHEY, CDR2 SVGAGI. The CDR3 region is CASSPFLPGGIFVGGYTF. Here the CDR3 DNA reads TGTGCCAGCAGTCCGTTCCTCCCCGGAGGGATATTCGTGGGTGGCTACACCTTC.

This clonotype has a handful of counts. V is TRBV11-3 and J is TRBJ2-2, with unresolved D. V was pared by 5 bases and J by 3 bases, with 10 bases between. The V gene's germline CDR1 is SGHNT and CDR2 YENEEA. CDR3 size: 14 residues. CDR3 protein: CASSGELHTGELFF. The CDR3 DNA sequence: TGTGCCAGCAGCGGTGAACTCCACACCGGGGAGCTGTTTTTT. Together with reference TRBV11-3 and TRBJ2-2, the CDR3 gives the full variable domain: EAGVVQSPRYKIIEKKQPVAFWCNPISGHNTLYWYLQNLGQGPELLIRYENEEAVDDSQLPKDRFSAERLKGVDSTLKIQPAELGDSAVYLCASSGELHTGELFFGEGSRLTVL.

This clonotype was recorded a few times. The chain joins TRBV2 to TRBJ1-2, with 8 bases identical to TRBD1. The CDR3 is 15 amino acids. Germline assignment: CDR1 SNHLY and CDR2 FYNNEI. Unmatched junction bases numbered 15, after V lost 7 bases and J lost 8 bases. The CDR3 reads CASTTTGELSLGYTF. The CDR3 DNA reads as TGTGCCAGCACCACGACAGGGGAACTAAGCTTGGGCTACACCTTC.

Only a few counts were recorded for this clonotype. The J gene is TRBJ2-3, the V gene TRBV5-1; perhaps TRBD2 as D (7 bases). CDR3 length: 16 residues. Trimming cost V 2 bases and J 2 bases, with 15 bases left between them. Germline V gives CDR1 SGHRS, CDR2 YFSETQ. CDR3 sequence (DNA): TGCGCCAGCAGCTTAGGTTTGCGGGGGCCCACAGATACGCAGTATTTT. Translating it yields CASSLGLRGPTDTQYF.

Details on this clonotype: A much larger clone sits a single nucleotide away, making a read error possible. The CDR3 carries no conserved terminal phenylalanine or tryptophan, so it likely arises from a read error. The CDR3 sequence: CASRQGIQAGANVLTL. As DNA, the CDR3 is TGCGCCAGCAGACAGGGCATTCAGGCTGGGGCCAACGTCCTGACTTTA. The chain uses TRBV5-1 and TRBJ2-6; possible D gene TRBD1, 6 bases. V lost 5 bases, J lost 2 bases, and 14 bases lay in between. Germline V gene data show CDR1 as SGHRS and CDR2 as YFSETQ. The CDR3 has 16 residues.

A remark on this clonotype: This may come from a read error, since a much larger clone is one base off. The rearrangement links TRBV7-6 to TRBJ2-7, with no clear D. V lost 5 bases, J lost 2 bases, and 7 bases lay in between. CDR3 size: 12 residues. Germline-derived CDR1 and CDR2 are SGHVS and FNYEAQ. The CDR3 DNA reads as TGTGCCAGCAGCCCCGATACCTACGAGCAGTACTTC. Translated: CASSPDTYEQYF.

This clonotype was observed a few times. The rearrangement uses TRBV2 and TRBJ2-1; D gene ambiguous. The CDR3 totals 15 residues. Trimming removed 7 bases at V and 0 bases at J, with 13 bases between. Germline loops: CDR1 SNHLY, CDR2 FYNNEI. The CDR3, as DNA: TGTGCCAGCATTAAAGACCAGAGCTCCTACAATGAGCAGTTCTTC. Encoded protein: CASIKDQSSYNEQFF.

This clonotype was counted many times. The CDR3 here is CASSLARRFNQPQHF. The CDR3 DNA reads as TGTGCCAGCAGTTTAGCGCGTCGATTCAATCAGCCCCAGCATTTT. V is TRBV12-3 or TRBV12-4 and J is TRBJ1-5; D ambiguous. V was pared by 0 bases and J by 3 bases, with 9 bases between. CDR3 length equals 15 residues.

V gene TRBV7-9 combines with J gene TRBJ2-7; tentative D call: TRBD2 (6 bases). Germline V gene sequence: CDR1 SEHNR, CDR2 FQNEAQ (reference sequence). This CDR3 is 13 amino acids long. V was cut by 5 bases and J by 5 bases, with 13 bases left in between. The CDR3 sequence is CASSLGTPDEQYF. Here the CDR3 DNA reads TGTGCCAGCAGCCTCGGGACTCCCGACGAGCAGTACTTC.

This clonotype has more than one count but fewer than ten. The chain links TRBV20-1 to TRBJ1-4; 8 bases match TRBD1. With V trimmed by 6 bases and J by 5 bases, 5 bases remained unmatched. The CDR3 is 13 amino acids. Germline V gene sequence: CDR1 DFQATT, CDR2 SNEGSKA (reference sequence). Here the CDR3 reads CSADREPNEKLFF. CDR3 sequence (DNA): TGCAGTGCGGACAGGGAGCCAAATGAAAAACTGTTTTTT.

This clonotype has only a few counts. The chain has TRBV14 and TRBJ1-1; a possible D gene is TRBD1 (6 bases). There are 17 residues in the CDR3. Germline V gene lookup returns CDR1 SGHDN and CDR2 FVKESK. With 0 bases removed from V and 4 bases from J, the gap between germline ends came to 18 bases. The CDR3 region is CASSQDLLSRGGTEAFF. CDR3 bases: TGTGCCAGCAGCCAAGATCTGCTTAGCAGGGGCGGCACTGAAGCTTTCTTT.

The CDR3 loop is CASSLARTGTYNEQFF. Here the CDR3 DNA reads TGTGCCAGCAGCTTGGCCAGGACAGGCACCTACAATGAGCAGTTCTTC. The chain combines TRBV5-4 with TRBJ2-1; 7 nucleotides match TRBD1. The length of the CDR3 is 16 residues. V gave up 0 bases and J gave up 2 bases; unmatched junction bases: 5. The germline V gene has CDR1 SGHNT and CDR2 YYREEE (reference sequence). Full variable domain (rest looked up from reference TRBV5-4 and TRBJ2-1): ETGVTQSPTHLIKTRGQQVTLRCSSQSGHNTVSWYQQALGQGPQFIFQYYREEENGRGNFPPRFSGLQFPNYSSELNVNALELDDSALYLCASSLARTGTYNEQFFGPGTRLTVL.

This clonotype came up a few times. The chain carries TRBV21-1 and TRBJ2-1; TRBD2 is the table's D call and was not checked against the DNA. TRBV21-1 is flagged as a pseudogene. The CDR3 runs 20 residues. The CDR3 nucleotides are TGTGCCAGCAGCAACCGGACTAGCGGGAGATTTGGGAGCTCCTACAATGAGCAGTTCTTC. Its protein is CASSNRTSGRFGSSYNEQFF.

At least ten counts were recorded for this clonotype. This sequence joins TRBV7-9 and TRBJ1-1, with D perhaps matching TRBD1 (5 bases). Trimming stripped 5 bases from V and 1 base from J, with 20 bases between. The CDR3 covers 17 residues. Looked up from germline, CDR1 is SEHNR and CDR2 is FQNEAQ (reference sequence). CDR3 DNA sequence: TGTGCCAGCAGCCCTCCACCCGGGGGTCTGGGGAACACTGAAGCTTTCTTT. Protein sequence: CASSPPPGGLGNTEAFF.